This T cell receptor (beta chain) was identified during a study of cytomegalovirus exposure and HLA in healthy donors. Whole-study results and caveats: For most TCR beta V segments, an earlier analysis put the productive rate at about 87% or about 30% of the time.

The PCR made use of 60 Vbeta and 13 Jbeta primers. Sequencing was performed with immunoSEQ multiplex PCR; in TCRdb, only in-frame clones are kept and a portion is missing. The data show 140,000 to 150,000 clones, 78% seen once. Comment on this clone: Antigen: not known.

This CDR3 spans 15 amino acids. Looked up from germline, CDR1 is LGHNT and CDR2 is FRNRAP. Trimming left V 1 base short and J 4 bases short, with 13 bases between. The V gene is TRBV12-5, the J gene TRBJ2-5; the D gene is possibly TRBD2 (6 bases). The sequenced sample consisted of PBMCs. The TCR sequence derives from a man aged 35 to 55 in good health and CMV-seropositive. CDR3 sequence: CASGLGGAGTETQYF. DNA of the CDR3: TGTGCTAGTGGTTTGGGAGGAGCGGGTACAGAGACCCAGTACTTC.